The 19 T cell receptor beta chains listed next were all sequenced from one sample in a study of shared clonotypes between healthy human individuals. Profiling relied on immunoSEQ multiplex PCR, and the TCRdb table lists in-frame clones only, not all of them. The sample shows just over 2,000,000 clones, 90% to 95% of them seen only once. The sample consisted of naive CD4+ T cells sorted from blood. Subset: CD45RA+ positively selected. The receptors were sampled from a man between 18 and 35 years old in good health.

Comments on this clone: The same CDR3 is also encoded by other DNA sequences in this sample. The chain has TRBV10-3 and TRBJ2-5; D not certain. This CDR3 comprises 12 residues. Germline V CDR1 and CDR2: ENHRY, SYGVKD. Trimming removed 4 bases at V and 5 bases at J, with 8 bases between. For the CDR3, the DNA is TGTGCCATCAGTGCAGGTTCTGAGACCCAGTACTTC. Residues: CAISAGSETQYF.

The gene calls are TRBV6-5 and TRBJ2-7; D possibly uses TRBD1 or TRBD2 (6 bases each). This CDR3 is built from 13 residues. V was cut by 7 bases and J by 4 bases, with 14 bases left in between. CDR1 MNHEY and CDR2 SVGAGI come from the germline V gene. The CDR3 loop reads CASTSGGRYEQYF. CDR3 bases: TGTGCCAGCACATCCGGGGGCCGGTACGAGCAGTACTTC.

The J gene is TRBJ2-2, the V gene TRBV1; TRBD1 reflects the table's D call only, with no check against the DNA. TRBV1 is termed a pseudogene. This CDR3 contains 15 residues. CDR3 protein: CTTFWGRTNTGELFF. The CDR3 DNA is TGCACCACCTTTTGGGGCCGGACGAACACCGGGGAGCTGTTTTTT.

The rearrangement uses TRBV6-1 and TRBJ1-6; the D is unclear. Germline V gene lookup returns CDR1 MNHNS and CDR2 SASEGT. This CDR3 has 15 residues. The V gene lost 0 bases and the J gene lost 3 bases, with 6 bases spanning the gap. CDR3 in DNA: TGTGCCAGCAGTGAAGCCCCAGTCTATAATTCACCCCTCCACTTT. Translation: CASSEAPVYNSPLHF.

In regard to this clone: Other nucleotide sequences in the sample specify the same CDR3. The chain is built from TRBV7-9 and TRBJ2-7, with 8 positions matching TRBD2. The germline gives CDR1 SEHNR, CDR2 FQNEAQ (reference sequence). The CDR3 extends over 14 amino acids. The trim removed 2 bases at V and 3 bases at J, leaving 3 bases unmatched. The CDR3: CASSLSGGVYEQYF. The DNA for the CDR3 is TGTGCCAGCAGCTTAAGCGGGGGCGTCTACGAGCAGTACTTC.

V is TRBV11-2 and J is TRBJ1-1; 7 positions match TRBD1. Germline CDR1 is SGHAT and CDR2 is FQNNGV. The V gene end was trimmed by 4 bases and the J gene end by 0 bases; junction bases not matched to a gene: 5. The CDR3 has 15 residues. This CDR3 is CASSSSRGLNTEAFF. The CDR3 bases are TGTGCCAGCAGCTCGAGCAGGGGGTTGAACACTGAAGCTTTCTTT.

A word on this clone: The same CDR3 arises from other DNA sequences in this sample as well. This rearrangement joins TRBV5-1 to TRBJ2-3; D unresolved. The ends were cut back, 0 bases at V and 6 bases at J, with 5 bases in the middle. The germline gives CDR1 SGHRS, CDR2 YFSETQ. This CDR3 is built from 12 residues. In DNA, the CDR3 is TGCGCCAGCAGCTTGGCCACGGATACGCAGTATTTT. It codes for CASSLATDTQYF.

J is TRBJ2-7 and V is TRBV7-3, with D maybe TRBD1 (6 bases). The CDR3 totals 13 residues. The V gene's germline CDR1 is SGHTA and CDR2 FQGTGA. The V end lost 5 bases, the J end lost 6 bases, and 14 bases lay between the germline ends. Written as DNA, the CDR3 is TGTGCCAGCAGCGCCAAGACAGGAACCGAGCAGTACTTC. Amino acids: CASSAKTGTEQYF.

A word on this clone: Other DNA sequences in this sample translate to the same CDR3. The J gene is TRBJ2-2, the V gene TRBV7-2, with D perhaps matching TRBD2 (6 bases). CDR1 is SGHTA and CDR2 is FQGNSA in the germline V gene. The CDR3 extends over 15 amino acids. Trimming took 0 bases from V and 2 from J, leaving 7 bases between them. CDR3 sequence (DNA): TGTGCCAGCAGCTTAGCCGGGGGAAACACCGGGGAGCTGTTTTTT. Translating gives CASSLAGGNTGELFF.

Here the CDR3 DNA reads TGTGCCAGCAGCCGAGGGACAGGCGTCGAGCAGTACTTC. Translated, it gives CASSRGTGVEQYF. The chain carries TRBV5-6 and TRBJ2-7; the match to TRBD1 covers 8 bases. The germline V gene has CDR1 SGHDT and CDR2 YYEEEE. V lost 4 bases, J lost 6 bases, and 6 bases stayed unmatched. The CDR3 is 13 residues long. Supplemented by reference TRBV5-6 and TRBJ2-7, the full variable domain reads DAGVTQSPTHLIKTRGQQVTLRCSPKSGHDTVSWYQQALGQGPQFIFQYYEEEERQRGNFPDRFSGHQFPNYSSELNVNALLLGDSALYLCASSRGTGVEQYFGPGTRLTVT.

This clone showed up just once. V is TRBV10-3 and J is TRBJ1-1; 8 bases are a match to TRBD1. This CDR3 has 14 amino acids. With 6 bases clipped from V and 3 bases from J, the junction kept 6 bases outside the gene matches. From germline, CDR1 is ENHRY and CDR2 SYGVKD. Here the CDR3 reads CAIRPGQDHTEAFF. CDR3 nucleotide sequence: TGTGCCATCAGGCCGGGACAGGACCACACTGAAGCTTTCTTT.

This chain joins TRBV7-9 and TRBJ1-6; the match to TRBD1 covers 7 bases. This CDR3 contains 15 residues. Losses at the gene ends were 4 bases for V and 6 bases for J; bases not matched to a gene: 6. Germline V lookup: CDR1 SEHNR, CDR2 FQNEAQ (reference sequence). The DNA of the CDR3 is TGTGCCAGCAGCTCGCCGGGACAGCTTAATTCACCCCTCCACTTT. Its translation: CASSSPGQLNSPLHF. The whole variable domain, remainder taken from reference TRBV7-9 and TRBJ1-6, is DTGVSQNPRHKITKRGQNVTFRCDPISEHNRLYWYRQTLGQGPEFLTYFQNEAQLEKSRLLSDRFSAERPKGSFSTLEIQRTEQGDSAMYLCASSSPGQLNSPLHFGNGTRLTVT.

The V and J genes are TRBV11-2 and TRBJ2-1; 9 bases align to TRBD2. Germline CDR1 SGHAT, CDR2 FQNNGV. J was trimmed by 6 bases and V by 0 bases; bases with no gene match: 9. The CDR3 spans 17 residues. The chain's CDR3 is CASSLDPAGGLANEQFF. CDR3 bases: TGTGCCAGCAGCTTAGACCCAGCGGGGGGTCTAGCCAATGAGCAGTTCTTC.

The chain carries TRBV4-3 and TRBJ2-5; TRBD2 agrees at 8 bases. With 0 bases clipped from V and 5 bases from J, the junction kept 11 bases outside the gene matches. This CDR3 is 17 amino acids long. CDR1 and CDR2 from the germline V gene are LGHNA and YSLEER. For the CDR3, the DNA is TGCGCCAGCAGCCAAGATGCCGTAGCGGGAAGTCGGGAGACCCAGTACTTC. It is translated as CASSQDAVAGSRETQYF.

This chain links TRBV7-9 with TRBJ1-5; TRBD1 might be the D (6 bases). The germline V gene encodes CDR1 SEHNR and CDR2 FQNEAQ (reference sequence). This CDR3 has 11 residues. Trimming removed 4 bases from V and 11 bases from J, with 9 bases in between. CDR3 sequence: CASSSGASQHF. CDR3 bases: TGTGCCAGCAGCTCGGGGGCATCCCAGCATTTT.

The CDR3 DNA reads TGCAGCGTTGTCGGGACTAGCGGCCAAGAGACCCAGTACTTC. Its protein is CSVVGTSGQETQYF. J is TRBJ2-5 and V is TRBV29-1, with 11 positions matching TRBD2. This CDR3 is built from 14 residues. V lost 4 bases to trimming and J lost 1 base; unmatched junction nucleotides: 2. CDR1 and CDR2 from the germline V gene are SQVTM and ANQGSEA.

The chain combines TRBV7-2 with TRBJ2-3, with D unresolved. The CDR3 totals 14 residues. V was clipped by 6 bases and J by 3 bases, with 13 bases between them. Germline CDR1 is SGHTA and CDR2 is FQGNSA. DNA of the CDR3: TGTGCCAGCAGTTCTACTATCCGTACAGATACGCAGTATTTT. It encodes CASSSTIRTDTQYF.

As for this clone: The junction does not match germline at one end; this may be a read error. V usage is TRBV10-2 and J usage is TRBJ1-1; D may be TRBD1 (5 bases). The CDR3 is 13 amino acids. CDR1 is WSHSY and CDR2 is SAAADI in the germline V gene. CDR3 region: CASTEPGNTEALF. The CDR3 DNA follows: TGCGCCAGCACTGAGCCAGGGAACACTGAAGCTCTCTTT.

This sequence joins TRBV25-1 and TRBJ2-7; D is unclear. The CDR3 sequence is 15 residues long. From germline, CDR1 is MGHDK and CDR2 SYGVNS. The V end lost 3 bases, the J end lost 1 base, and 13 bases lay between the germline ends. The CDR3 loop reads CASSDPFQYSYEQYF. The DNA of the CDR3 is TGTGCCAGCAGTGACCCCTTTCAGTATTCCTACGAGCAGTACTTC.